Presented here are 8 T cell receptor beta chains from one specimen sequenced in a study of cytomegalovirus exposure and HLA in healthy donors. With 60 Vbeta and 13 Jbeta primers, the PCR was carried out. Using immunoSEQ multiplex PCR, the repertoire was profiled, and TCRdb retains in-frame clones only, with some absent. The data contain under 200,000 clones, 82% of them seen just once; the ten biggest clones take up 0.9% to 1%. Material for sequencing was PBMCs. The receptor set was obtained from a girl aged 2-10 years in good health and CMV-seropositive.

This sequence joins TRBV27 and TRBJ1-5, with D possibly TRBD1 on 6 matching bases. Germline lookup yields CDR1 MNHEY and CDR2 SMNVEV (reference sequence). V lost 3 bases and J 6 bases, leaving 12 bases between the germline ends. There are 14 residues in the CDR3. This CDR3 reads CASSFKDSVQPQHF. The CDR3 DNA sequence: TGTGCCAGCAGTTTCAAGGACAGCGTTCAGCCCCAGCATTTT.

To note about this clone: The same CDR3 also results from other DNA sequences found in this sample. The rearrangement uses TRBV27 and TRBJ2-7, with TRBD1 as a possible D gene (5 bases). This CDR3 comprises 14 residues. Germline CDR1 reads MNHEY; CDR2 reads SMNVEV (reference sequence). V shed 4 bases and J shed 3 bases, with 13 bases lying between them. The CDR3 bases are TGTGCCAGCAGTTGGGCAGGGTCATTCTACGAGCAGTACTTC. Protein sequence: CASSWAGSFYEQYF.

V usage is TRBV6-6 and J usage is TRBJ1-1; D gene unclear. The germline gives CDR1 MNHNY, CDR2 SVGAGI (reference sequence). The CDR3 has 13 amino acids. V dropped 7 bases and J dropped 1 base, with 10 bases sitting between them. This CDR3 is CASIRGGNTEAFF. CDR3 DNA sequence: TGTGCCAGCATCCGGGGAGGGAACACTGAAGCTTTCTTT.

The chain uses TRBV27 and TRBJ2-7, with D tentatively TRBD1 (5 bases). V was cut by 2 bases and J by 0 bases, with 14 bases left in between. There are 16 residues in the CDR3. Germline V gives CDR1 MNHEY, CDR2 SMNVEV (reference sequence). CDR3 loop: CASSLQGGPSSYEQYF. The CDR3 nucleotides are TGTGCCAGCAGTTTACAGGGTGGCCCGAGCTCCTACGAGCAGTACTTC.

V usage is TRBV4-2 and J usage is TRBJ2-5, with TRBD2 matching 10 bases. CDR3 size: 14 residues. CDR1 and CDR2 (germline): LGHNA, YNFKEQ. The junction had 3 bases not matched to a gene; V was cut back by 4 bases and J by 4 bases. The CDR3: CASSPSGSTETQYF. CDR3 bases: TGTGCCAGCAGCCCTAGCGGGAGTACAGAGACCCAGTACTTC.

V gene TRBV6-4 combines with J gene TRBJ2-2, with 7 positions matching TRBD1. V was pared by 8 bases and J by 2 bases, with 11 bases of the junction left unmatched. The CDR3 is 16 amino acids. Germline CDR1 and CDR2: MRHNA and SNTAGT. The CDR3 spells CASGMSGQRNTGELFF. The CDR3 nucleotides read TGTGCCAGCGGAATGTCGGGACAGAGAAACACCGGGGAGCTGTTTTTT.

The chain uses TRBV5-6 and TRBJ1-2, with D perhaps matching TRBD1 (6 bases). CDR3 length: 14 residues. The germline CDR1 and CDR2 sequences are SGHDT and YYEEEE. V dropped 6 bases and J dropped 2 bases, with 14 bases sitting between them. CDR3 sequence (DNA): TGTGCCAGCACCCAGGGGAGGGGGAACTATGGCTACACCTTC. Protein sequence: CASTQGRGNYGYTF.

The chain carries TRBV15 and TRBJ2-5; 8 bases fit TRBD1. The V gene end was trimmed by 1 base and the J gene end by 5 bases; junction bases not matched to a gene: 9. Germline V gives CDR1 LNHNV, CDR2 YYDKDF (reference sequence). The length of the CDR3 is 16 residues. The CDR3 region has the DNA TGTGCCACCAGCAGAGCCTCCAGGGGGCCGGGGGAGACCCAGTACTTC. Translation: CATSRASRGPGETQYF.